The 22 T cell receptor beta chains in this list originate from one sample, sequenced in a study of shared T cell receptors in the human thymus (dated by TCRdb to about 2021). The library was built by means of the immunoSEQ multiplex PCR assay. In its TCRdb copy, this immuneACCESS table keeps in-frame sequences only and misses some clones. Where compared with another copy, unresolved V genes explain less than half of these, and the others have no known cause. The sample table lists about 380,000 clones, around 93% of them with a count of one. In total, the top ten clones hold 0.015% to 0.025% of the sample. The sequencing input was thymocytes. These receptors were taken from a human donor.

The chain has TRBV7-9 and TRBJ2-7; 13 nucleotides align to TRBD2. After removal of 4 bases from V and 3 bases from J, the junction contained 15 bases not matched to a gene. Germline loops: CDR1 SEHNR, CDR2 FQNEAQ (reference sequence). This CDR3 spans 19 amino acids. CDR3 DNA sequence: TGTGCCAGCAGCTCCGTCGGGACTAGCGGGAAAAAGGGCCACTACGAGCAGTACTTC. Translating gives CASSSVGTSGKKGHYEQYF.

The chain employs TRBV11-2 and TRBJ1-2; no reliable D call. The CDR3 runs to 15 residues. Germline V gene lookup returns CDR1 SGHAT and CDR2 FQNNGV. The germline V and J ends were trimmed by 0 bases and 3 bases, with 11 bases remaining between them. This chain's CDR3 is CASSLERDVYYGYTF. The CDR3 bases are TGTGCCAGCAGCTTAGAAAGGGATGTCTACTATGGCTACACCTTC.

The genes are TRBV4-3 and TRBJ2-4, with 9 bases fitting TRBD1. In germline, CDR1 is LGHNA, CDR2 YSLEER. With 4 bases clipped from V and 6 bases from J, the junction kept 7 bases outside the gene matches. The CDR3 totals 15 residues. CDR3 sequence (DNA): TGCGCCAGCAGCCTCTACAGGGGGCAACCAAACATTCAGTACTTC. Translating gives CASSLYRGQPNIQYF.

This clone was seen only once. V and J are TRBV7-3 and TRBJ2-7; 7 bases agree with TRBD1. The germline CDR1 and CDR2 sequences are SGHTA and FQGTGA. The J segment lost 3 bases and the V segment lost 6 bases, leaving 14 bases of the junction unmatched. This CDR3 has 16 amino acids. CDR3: CASRISGTEDVYEQYF. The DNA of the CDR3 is TGTGCCAGCAGGATATCCGGGACAGAGGACGTCTACGAGCAGTACTTC.

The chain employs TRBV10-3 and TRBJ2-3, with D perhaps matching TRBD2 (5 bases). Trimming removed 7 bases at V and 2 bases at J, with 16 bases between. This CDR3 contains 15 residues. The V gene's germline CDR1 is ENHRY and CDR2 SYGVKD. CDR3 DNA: TGTGCCATCACCCGGACGGGAATACTCACAGATACGCAGTATTTT. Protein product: CAITRTGILTDTQYF.

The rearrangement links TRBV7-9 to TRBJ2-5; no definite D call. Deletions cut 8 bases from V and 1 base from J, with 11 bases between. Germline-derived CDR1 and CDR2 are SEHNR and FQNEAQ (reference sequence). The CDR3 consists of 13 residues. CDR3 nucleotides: TGTGCCAGCCTCGAAGACTTCCAAGAGACCCAGTACTTC. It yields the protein CASLEDFQETQYF.

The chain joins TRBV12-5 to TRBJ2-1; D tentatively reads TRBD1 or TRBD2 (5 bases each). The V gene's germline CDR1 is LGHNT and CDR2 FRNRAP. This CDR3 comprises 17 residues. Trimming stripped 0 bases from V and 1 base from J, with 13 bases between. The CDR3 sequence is CASGLVVGERSYNEQFF. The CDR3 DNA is TGTGCTAGTGGTTTGGTAGTGGGGGAAAGGTCCTACAATGAGCAGTTCTTC.

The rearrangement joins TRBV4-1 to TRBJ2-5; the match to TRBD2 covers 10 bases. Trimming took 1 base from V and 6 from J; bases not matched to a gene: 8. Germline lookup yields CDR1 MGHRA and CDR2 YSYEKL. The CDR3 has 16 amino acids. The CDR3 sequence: CASSQVLAGGAKTQYF. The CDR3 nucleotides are TGCGCCAGCAGCCAAGTTTTAGCGGGAGGTGCAAAGACCCAGTACTTC.

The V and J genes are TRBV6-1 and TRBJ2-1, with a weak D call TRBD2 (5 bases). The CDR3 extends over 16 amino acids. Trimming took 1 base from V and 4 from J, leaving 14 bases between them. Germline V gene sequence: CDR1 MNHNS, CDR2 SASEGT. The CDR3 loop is CASSEGRQGGYNEQFF. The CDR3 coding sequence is TGTGCCAGCAGTGAAGGGAGGCAAGGCGGGTACAATGAGCAGTTCTTC.

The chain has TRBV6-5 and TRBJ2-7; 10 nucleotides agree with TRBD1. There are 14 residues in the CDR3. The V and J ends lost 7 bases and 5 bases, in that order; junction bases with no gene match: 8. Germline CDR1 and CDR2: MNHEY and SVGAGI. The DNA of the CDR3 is TGTGCCAGCACTCCTTCCGGGACAGGGGACGAGCAGTACTTC. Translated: CASTPSGTGDEQYF.

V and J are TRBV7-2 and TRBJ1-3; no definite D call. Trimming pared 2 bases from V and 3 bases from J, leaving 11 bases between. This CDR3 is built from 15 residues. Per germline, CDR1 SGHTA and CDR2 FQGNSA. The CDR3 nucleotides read TGTGCCAGCAGCTTAAGGGTTTATATTGGAAACACCATATATTTT. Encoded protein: CASSLRVYIGNTIYF.

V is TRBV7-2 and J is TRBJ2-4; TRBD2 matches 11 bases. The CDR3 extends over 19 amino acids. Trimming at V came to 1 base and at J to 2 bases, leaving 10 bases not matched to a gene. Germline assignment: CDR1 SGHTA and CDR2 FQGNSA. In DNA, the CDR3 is TGTGCCAGCAGCTTAGGTCAGAGGGGGACTAGCGGACCCAAAAACATTCAGTACTTC. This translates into CASSLGQRGTSGPKNIQYF.

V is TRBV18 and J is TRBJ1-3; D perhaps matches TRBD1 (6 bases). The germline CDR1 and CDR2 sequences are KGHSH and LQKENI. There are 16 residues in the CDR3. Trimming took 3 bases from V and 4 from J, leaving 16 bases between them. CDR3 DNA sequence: TGTGCCAGCTCACCTCTTCCAGACAGGCCCGGAAACACCATATATTTT. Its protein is CASSPLPDRPGNTIYF.

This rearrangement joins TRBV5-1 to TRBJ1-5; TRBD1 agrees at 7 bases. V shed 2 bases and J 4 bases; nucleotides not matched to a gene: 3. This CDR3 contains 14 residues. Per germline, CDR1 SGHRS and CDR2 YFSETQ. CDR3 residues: CASSLTGVNQPQHF. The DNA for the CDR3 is TGCGCCAGCAGCTTAACAGGGGTAAATCAGCCCCAGCATTTT.

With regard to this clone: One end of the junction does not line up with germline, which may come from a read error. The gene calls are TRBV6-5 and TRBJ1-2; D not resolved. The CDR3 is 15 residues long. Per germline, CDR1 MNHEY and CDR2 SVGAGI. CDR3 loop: CASTYHLRCRYGYTF. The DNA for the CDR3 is TGTGCCAGCACTTACCACCTACGTTGCCGCTATGGCTACACCTTC.

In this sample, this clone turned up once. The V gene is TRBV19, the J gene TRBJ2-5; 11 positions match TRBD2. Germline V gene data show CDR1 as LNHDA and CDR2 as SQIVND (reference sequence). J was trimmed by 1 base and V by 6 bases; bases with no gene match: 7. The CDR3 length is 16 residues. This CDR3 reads CASSDLLAGAQETQYF. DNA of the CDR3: TGTGCCAGTAGCGACTTACTAGCGGGGGCCCAAGAGACCCAGTACTTC. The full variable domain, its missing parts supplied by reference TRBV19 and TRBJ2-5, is DGGITQSPKYLFRKEGQNVTLSCEQNLNHDAMYWYRQDPGQGLRLIYYSQIVNDFQKGDIAEGYSVSREKKESFPLTVTSAQKNPTAFYLCASSDLLAGAQETQYFGPGTRLLVL.

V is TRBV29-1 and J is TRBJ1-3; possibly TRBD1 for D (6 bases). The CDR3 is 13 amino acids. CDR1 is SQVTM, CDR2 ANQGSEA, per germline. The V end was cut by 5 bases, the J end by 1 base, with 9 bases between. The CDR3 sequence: CSVRRGSGNTIYF. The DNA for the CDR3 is TGCAGCGTTCGGAGGGGGTCTGGAAACACCATATATTTT.

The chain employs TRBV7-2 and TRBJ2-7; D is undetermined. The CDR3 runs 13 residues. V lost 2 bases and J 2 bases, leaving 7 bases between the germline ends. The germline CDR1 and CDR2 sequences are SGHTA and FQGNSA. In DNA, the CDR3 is TGTGCCAGCAGCTTATGGAACGCCTACGAGCAGTACTTC. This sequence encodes CASSLWNAYEQYF. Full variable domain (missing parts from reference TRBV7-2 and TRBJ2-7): GAGVSQSPSNKVTEKGKDVELRCDPISGHTALYWYRQSLGQGLEFLIYFQGNSAPDKSGLPSDRFSAERTGGSVSTLTIQRTQQEDSAVYLCASSLWNAYEQYFGPGTRLTVT.

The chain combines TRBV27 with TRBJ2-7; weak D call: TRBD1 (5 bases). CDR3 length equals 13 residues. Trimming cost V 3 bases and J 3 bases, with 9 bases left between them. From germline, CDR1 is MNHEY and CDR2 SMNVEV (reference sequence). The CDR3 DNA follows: TGTGCCAGCAGTTTTAGGGGTCACTACGAGCAGTACTTC. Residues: CASSFRGHYEQYF.

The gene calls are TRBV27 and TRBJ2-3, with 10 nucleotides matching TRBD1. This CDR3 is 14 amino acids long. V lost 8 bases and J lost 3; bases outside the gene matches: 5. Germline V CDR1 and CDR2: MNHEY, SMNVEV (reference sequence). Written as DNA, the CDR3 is TGTGCCAGCCCCCGGGACAGGGGAACAGATACGCAGTATTTT. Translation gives CASPRDRGTDTQYF.

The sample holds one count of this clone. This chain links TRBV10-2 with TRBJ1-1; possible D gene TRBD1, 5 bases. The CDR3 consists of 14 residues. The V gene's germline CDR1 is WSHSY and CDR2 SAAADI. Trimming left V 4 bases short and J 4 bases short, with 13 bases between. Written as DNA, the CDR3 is TGCGCCAGCAGTGGGAGGTGGGGGGGCACTGAAGCTTTCTTT. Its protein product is CASSGRWGGTEAFF.

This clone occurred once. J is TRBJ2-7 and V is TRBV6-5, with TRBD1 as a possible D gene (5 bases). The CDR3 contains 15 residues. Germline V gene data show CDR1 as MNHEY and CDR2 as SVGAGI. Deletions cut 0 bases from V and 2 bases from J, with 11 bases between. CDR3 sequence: CASSYSDTSPYEQYF. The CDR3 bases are TGTGCCAGCAGTTACTCGGACACTTCCCCCTACGAGCAGTACTTC.